This entry describes one TCR beta chain. Its antigen is unknown. The record originates from a study of shared clonotypes between healthy human individuals. Study conclusions and caveats: All-four-donor shared clonotypes had higher generation probabilities than non-shared clonotypes did.

The assay used deep level. For each subset, genomic DNA was distributed in equal portions over several immunoSEQ plates. Each replicate PCR on the sorted subsets used roughly 190 ng DNA (roughly 30,000 T cell genomes). This table comes from immunoSEQ multiplex PCR, and its TCRdb copy is limited to in-frame clones, with some not included. The table shows a few hundred thousand clones, with over 65% occurring only once. Per the germline V gene, CDR1 is LNHNV and CDR2 is YYDKDF (reference sequence). CDR3 length: 13 residues. The V and J ends lost 1 base and 7 bases respectively, with 10 bases between them.

This sequence originates from a man aged 25-45 years in good health. The chain links TRBV15 to TRBJ1-2; the D gene is possibly TRBD1 (5 bases). Sequenced sample: memory CD4+ T cells sorted from blood. Specified subset: CD45RA-negative fraction. The chain's CDR3 is CATSRVTGSGYTF. The CDR3 region has the DNA TGTGCCACCAGCAGAGTTACAGGCTCTGGCTACACCTTC. The whole variable domain, filled in from reference TRBV15 and TRBJ1-2, reads DAMVIQNPRYQVTQFGKPVTLSCSQTLNHNVMYWYQQKSSQAPKLLFHYYDKDFNNEADTPDNFQSRRPNTSFCFLDIRSPGLGDTAMYLCATSRVTGSGYTFGSGTRLTVV.